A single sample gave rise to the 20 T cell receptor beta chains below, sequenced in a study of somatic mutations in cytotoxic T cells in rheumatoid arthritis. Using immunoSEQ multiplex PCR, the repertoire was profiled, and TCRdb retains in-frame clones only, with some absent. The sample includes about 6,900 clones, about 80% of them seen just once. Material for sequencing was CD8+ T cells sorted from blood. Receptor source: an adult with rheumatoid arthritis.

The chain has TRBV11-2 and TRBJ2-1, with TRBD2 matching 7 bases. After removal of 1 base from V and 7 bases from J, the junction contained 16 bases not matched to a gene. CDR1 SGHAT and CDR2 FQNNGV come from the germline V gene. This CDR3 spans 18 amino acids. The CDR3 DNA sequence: TGTGCCAGCAGCTTAGCCCCCAGACAGCGGGGTGTCCGAAATGAGCAGTTCTTC. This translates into CASSLAPRQRGVRNEQFF.

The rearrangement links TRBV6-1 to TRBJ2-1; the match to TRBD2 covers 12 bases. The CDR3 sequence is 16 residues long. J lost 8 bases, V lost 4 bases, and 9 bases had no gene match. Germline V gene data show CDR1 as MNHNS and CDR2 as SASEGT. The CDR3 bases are TGTGCCAGCAGTGTACTTGGGACTAGCGGGCTTGATGAGCAGTTCTTC. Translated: CASSVLGTSGLDEQFF.

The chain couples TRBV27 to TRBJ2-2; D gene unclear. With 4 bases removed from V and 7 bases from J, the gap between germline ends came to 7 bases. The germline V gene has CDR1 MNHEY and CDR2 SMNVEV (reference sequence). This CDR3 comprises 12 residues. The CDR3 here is CASSSTDGELFF. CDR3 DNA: TGTGCCAGCAGTTCGACGGACGGGGAGCTGTTTTTT.

CDR3 nucleotides: TGTGCCAGCAGCAACGAGCGGACTTACACCGGGGAGCTGTTTTTT. This gives the protein CASSNERTYTGELFF. The chain joins TRBV7-9 to TRBJ2-2, with D possibly TRBD2 on 5 matching bases. The CDR3 contains 15 residues. V was cut by 5 bases and J by 3 bases, with 13 bases left in between. Germline-derived CDR1 and CDR2 are SEHNR and FQNEAQ (reference sequence).

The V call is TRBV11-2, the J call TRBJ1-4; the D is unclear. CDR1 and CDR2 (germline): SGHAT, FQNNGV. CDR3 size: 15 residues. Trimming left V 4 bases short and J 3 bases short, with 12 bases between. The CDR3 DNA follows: TGTGCCAGCAGCTACGGTGTTTCGCCTAATGAAAAACTGTTTTTT. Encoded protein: CASSYGVSPNEKLFF.

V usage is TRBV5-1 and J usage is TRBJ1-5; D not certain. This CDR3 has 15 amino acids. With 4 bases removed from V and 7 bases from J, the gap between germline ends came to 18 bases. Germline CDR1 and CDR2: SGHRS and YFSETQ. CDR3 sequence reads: CASSPGSDLGQPQHF. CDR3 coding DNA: TGCGCCAGCAGCCCCGGGTCCGACCTGGGGCAGCCCCAGCATTTT.

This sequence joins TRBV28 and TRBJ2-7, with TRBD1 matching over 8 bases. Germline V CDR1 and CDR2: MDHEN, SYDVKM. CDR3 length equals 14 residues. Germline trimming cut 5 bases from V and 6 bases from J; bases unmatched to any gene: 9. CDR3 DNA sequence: TGTGCCAGCAGTCAAACGACAGGGGACAGCGAGCAGTACTTC. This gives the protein CASSQTTGDSEQYF.

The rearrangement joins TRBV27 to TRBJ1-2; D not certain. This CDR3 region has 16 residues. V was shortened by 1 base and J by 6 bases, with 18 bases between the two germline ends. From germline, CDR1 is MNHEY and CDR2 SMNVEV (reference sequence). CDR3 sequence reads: CASSLYPGSSFNGYTF. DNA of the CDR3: TGTGCCAGCAGTTTATACCCGGGCTCTTCTTTTAATGGCTACACCTTC.

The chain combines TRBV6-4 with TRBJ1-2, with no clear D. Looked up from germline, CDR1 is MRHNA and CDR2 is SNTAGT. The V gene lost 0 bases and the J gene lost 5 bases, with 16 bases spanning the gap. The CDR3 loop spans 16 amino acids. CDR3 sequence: CASSDSSASEVYGYTF. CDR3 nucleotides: TGTGCCAGCAGTGACTCCTCCGCGTCAGAAGTGTATGGCTACACCTTC.

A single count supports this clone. Written as DNA, the CDR3 is TGTGCCAGCAGTTACCAGGACAGGAGCGGCTACGAGCAGTACTTC. Amino acid sequence: CASSYQDRSGYEQYF. V is TRBV6-5 and J is TRBJ2-7, with 7 bases matching TRBD1. The CDR3 runs to 15 residues. Germline assignment: CDR1 MNHEY and CDR2 SVGAGI. With 2 bases clipped from V and 3 bases from J, the junction kept 7 bases outside the gene matches.

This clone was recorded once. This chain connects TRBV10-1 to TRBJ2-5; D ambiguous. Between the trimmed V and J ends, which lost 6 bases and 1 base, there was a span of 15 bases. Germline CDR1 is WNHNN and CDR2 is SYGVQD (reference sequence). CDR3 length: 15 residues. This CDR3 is CASSRIRVVQETQYF. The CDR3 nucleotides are TGCGCCAGCAGCCGTATACGGGTAGTCCAAGAGACCCAGTACTTC.

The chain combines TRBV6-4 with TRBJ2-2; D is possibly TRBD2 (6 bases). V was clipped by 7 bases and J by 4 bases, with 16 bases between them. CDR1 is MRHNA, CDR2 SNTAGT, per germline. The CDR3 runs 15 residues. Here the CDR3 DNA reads TGTGCCAGCACCCAGGAGGCCGGGGGCACCGGGGAGCTGTTTTTT. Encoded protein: CASTQEAGGTGELFF.

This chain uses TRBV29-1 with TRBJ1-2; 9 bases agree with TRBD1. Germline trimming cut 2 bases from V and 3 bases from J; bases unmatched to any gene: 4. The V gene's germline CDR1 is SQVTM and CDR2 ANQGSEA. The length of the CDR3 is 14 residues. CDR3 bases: TGCAGCGTTGAATATGGGGACAGGGACTATGGCTACACCTTC. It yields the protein CSVEYGDRDYGYTF.

The CDR3, as DNA: TGTGCCAGCAGCTTGGTGGGGAATGGCTACACCTTC. This codes for CASSLVGNGYTF. The chain carries TRBV5-5 and TRBJ1-2; D is uncertain. V gave up 0 bases and J gave up 6 bases, with 6 bases separating them. Germline lookup yields CDR1 SGHKS and CDR2 YYEKEE (reference sequence). The CDR3 runs to 12 residues.

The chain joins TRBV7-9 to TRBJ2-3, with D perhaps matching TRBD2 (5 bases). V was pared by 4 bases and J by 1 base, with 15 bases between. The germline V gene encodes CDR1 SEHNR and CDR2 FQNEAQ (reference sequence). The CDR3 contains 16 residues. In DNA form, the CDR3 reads TGTGCCAGCAGCTCAGTAGCGTTCGGGGGCACAGATACGCAGTATTTT. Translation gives CASSSVAFGGTDTQYF.

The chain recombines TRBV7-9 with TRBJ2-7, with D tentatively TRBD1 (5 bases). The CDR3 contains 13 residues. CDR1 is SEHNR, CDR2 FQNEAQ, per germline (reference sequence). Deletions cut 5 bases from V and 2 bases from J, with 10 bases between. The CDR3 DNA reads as TGTGCCAGCAGCCCTGACAGCACCTACGAGCAGTACTTC. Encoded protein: CASSPDSTYEQYF.

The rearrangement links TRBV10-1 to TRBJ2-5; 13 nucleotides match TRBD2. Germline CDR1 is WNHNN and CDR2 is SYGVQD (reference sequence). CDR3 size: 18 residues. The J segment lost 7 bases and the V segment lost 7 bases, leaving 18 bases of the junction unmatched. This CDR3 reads CASTLPPLAGGPRMTQYF. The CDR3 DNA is TGCGCCAGCACTCTACCCCCACTAGCGGGAGGGCCGCGAATGACCCAGTACTTC.

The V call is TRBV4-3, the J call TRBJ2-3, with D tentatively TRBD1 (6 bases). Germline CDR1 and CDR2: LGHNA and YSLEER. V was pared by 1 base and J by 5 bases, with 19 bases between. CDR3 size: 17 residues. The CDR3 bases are TGCGCCAGCAGCCAAGGGTGGTTCGAGGGGACATTAGATACGCAGTATTTT. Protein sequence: CASSQGWFEGTLDTQYF.

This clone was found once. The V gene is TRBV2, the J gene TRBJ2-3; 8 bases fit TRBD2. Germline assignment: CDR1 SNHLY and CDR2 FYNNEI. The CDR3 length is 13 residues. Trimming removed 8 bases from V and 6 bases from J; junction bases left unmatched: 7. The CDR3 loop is CASFGRVMDTQYF. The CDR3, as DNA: TGTGCCAGCTTCGGGAGGGTAATGGATACGCAGTATTTT.

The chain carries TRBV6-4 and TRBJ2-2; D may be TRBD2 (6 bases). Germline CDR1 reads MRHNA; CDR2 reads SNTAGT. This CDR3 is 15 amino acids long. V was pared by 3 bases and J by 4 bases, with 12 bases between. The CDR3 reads CASSERGASTGELFF. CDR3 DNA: TGTGCCAGCAGTGAGCGGGGCGCCTCCACCGGGGAGCTGTTTTTT.